This entry lists 27 T cell receptor beta chains sequenced from one sample in a study of early T cells in non-severe SARS-CoV-2 infection. Via MiXCR, TCRdb re-called the 5' RACE reads, giving one row per CDR3 protein. The sample consists of about 71,000 distinct CDR3 sequences, 12% to 15% of them appearing once. Sequences were obtained from whole blood. These receptors came from an adult who was a healthcare worker with PCR-confirmed SARS-CoV-2 infection or an uninfected control (not recorded which).

This clonotype occurred a few times. The gene calls are TRBV27 and TRBJ2-5; D remains unclear. CDR1 and CDR2 (germline): MNHEY, SMNVEV (reference sequence). The CDR3 totals 10 residues. The ends were cut back, 8 bases at V and 7 bases at J, with 8 bases in the middle. CDR3 amino acids: CASPRGTQYF. Here the CDR3 DNA reads TGTGCCAGCCCCCGAGGGACCCAGTACTTC.

Ten or more counts support this clonotype. V gene TRBV6-2 or TRBV6-3 combines with J gene TRBJ1-5; D call uncertain. V lost 6 bases and J lost 5, with 8 bases in between. This CDR3 comprises 12 residues. Germline values: CDR1 MNHEY, CDR2 SVGEGT. The CDR3 loop is CASSRPDQPQHF. In DNA, the CDR3 is TGTGCCAGCAGCCGCCCTGATCAGCCCCAGCATTTT.

In this sample, this clonotype turned up a few times. J is TRBJ1-2 and V is TRBV6-5, with TRBD1 identical over 7 bases. The CDR3 is made up of 13 amino acids. Germline assignment: CDR1 MNHEY and CDR2 SVGAGI. With V trimmed by 2 bases and J by 6 bases, 3 bases remained unmatched. CDR3 DNA sequence: TGTGCCAGCAGTTACAAGGGGGCGGATGGCTACACCTTC. This gives the protein CASSYKGADGYTF.

The genes are TRBV18 and TRBJ1-4; TRBD1 might be the D (6 bases). Germline-derived CDR1 and CDR2 are KGHSH and LQKENI. Trimming shortened V by 5 bases and J by 0 bases, and 10 bases separated the two germline ends. This CDR3 is 15 amino acids long. The CDR3 DNA is TGTGCCAGCTCATCCCGACAGGCAACTAATGAAAAACTGTTTTTT. Amino acid sequence: CASSSRQATNEKLFF. Combining the CDR3 with reference TRBV18 and TRBJ1-4 gives the whole variable domain NAGVMQNPRHLVRRRGQEARLRCSPMKGHSHVYWYRQLPEEGLKFMVYLQKENIIDESGMPKERFSAEFPKEGPSILRIQQVVRGDSAAYFCASSSRQATNEKLFFGSGTQLSVL.

This sequence joins TRBV6-6 and TRBJ1-6, with D perhaps matching TRBD1 (6 bases). This CDR3 has 14 residues. Trimming shortened V by 6 bases and J by 9 bases, and 15 bases separated the two germline ends. Germline CDR1 is MNHNY and CDR2 is SVGAGI (reference sequence). The DNA of the CDR3 is TGTGCCAGCAGCCAAGGCGGGGGGCCTTCACCCCTCCACTTT. Translation gives CASSQGGGPSPLHF.

This clonotype was counted only a few times. This chain connects TRBV10-1 to TRBJ1-3; D is ambiguous. The CDR3 is made up of 15 amino acids. Trimming took off 3 bases at V and 4 bases at J, with 13 bases between the two ends. Per germline, CDR1 WNHNN and CDR2 SYGVQD (reference sequence). This CDR3 reads CASSDPGVSGNTIYF. In nucleotides, the CDR3 is TGCGCCAGCAGTGATCCGGGAGTCTCCGGAAACACCATATATTTT.

The chain has TRBV5-4 and TRBJ2-3; TRBD1 matches at 11 bases. V lost 4 bases and J lost 1; bases outside the gene matches: 5. Germline V gives CDR1 SGHNT, CDR2 YYREEE (reference sequence). CDR3 size: 16 residues. Written as DNA, the CDR3 is TGTGCCAGCAGCCCCGGACAGGGGGCACGCACAGATACGCAGTATTTT. As protein: CASSPGQGARTDTQYF.

This clonotype was counted a few times. The gene calls are TRBV29-1 and TRBJ2-2, with D perhaps matching TRBD2 (5 bases). CDR3 size: 13 residues. Trimming took off 2 bases at V and 8 bases at J, with 12 bases between the two ends. Germline V gene sequence: CDR1 SQVTM, CDR2 ANQGSEA. The CDR3 region is CSVEREVEGELFF. CDR3 in DNA: TGCAGCGTTGAACGGGAAGTTGAAGGGGAGCTGTTTTTT.

In this sample, this clonotype turned up a few times. This chain connects TRBV4-3 to TRBJ2-7, with D unclear. The CDR3 runs 13 residues. CDR1 is LGHNA, CDR2 YSLEER, per germline. Trimming took 1 base from V and 7 from J, leaving 11 bases between them. CDR3 protein: CASSQVRGREQYF. DNA of the CDR3: TGCGCCAGCAGCCAAGTAAGAGGCAGGGAGCAGTACTTC.

The gene calls are TRBV11-3 and TRBJ2-3; D not certain. V shed 5 bases and J shed 2 bases, with 14 bases lying between them. Germline CDR1 and CDR2: SGHNT and YENEEA. This CDR3 has 15 residues. CDR3 sequence: CASSPDGKITDTQYF. In nucleotides, the CDR3 is TGTGCCAGCAGCCCCGATGGGAAAATCACAGATACGCAGTATTTT.

This sequence joins TRBV5-6 and TRBJ2-1; TRBD2 matches at 8 bases. There are 13 residues in the CDR3. The trim removed 1 base at V and 10 bases at J, leaving 4 bases unmatched. Germline V lookup: CDR1 SGHDT, CDR2 YYEEEE. In nucleotides, the CDR3 is TGTGCCAGCAGCTTGCCGGCGGGGGGCGAGCAGTTCTTC. Its protein product is CASSLPAGGEQFF.

There are a few counts of this clonotype. This chain links TRBV7-2 with TRBJ2-7; maybe TRBD1 (6 bases). Trimming left V 5 bases short and J 3 bases short, with 20 bases between. From germline, CDR1 is SGHTA and CDR2 FQGNSA. The length of the CDR3 is 16 residues. In nucleotides, the CDR3 is TGTGCCAGCAGCCTCTTAAGCGGACAGAACTTCTACGAGCAGTACTTC. This codes for CASSLLSGQNFYEQYF. Filled out from reference TRBV7-2 and TRBJ2-7, the complete variable domain reads GAGVSQSPSNKVTEKGKDVELRCDPISGHTALYWYRQSLGQGLEFLIYFQGNSAPDKSGLPSDRFSAERTGGSVSTLTIQRTQQEDSAVYLCASSLLSGQNFYEQYFGPGTRLTVT.

The chain recombines TRBV6-2 or TRBV6-3 with TRBJ2-2, with TRBD2 as a possible D gene (7 bases). The CDR3 has 16 amino acids. V shed 3 bases and J shed 6 bases, with 17 bases lying between them. Germline V gene data show CDR1 as MNHEY and CDR2 as SVGEGT. Here the CDR3 DNA reads TGTGCCAGCAGTTATGGACTCGGGGGGCGCCCCGGGGAGCTGTTTTTT. Translation: CASSYGLGGRPGELFF.

This chain joins TRBV20-1 and TRBJ2-5; 9 bases map to TRBD1. The CDR3 is 16 residues long. The ends lost 2 bases at V and 1 base at J; junction bases unmatched: 8. CDR1 and CDR2 from the germline V gene are DFQATT and SNEGSKA (reference sequence). The CDR3 reads CSARTGTGSPQETQYF. CDR3 DNA sequence: TGCAGTGCTAGAACCGGGACAGGGAGCCCCCAAGAGACCCAGTACTTC.

This sequence joins TRBV7-2 and TRBJ2-3; D is unresolved. The CDR3 spans 15 residues. Per germline, CDR1 SGHTA and CDR2 FQGNSA. V was pared by 3 bases and J by 5 bases, with 15 bases between. CDR3 nucleotide sequence: TGTGCCAGCAGCTTTTACTCCTTTATGGGAGATACGCAGTATTTT. This encodes CASSFYSFMGDTQYF.

This clonotype has only a few counts. The chain has TRBV20-1 and TRBJ1-6; no reliable D call. Germline V gene lookup returns CDR1 DFQATT and CDR2 SNEGSKA (reference sequence). This CDR3 comprises 16 residues. Trimming took 6 bases from V and 9 from J, leaving 24 bases between them. The CDR3 region has the DNA TGCAGTGCCTCCCTAAGCCGGGGTCGGGTCCCTTCACCCCTCCACTTT. Its translation is CSASLSRGRVPSPLHF.

The CDR3 DNA reads TGCAGTGCGACGCATCCCAGCGGGGACCGTCGGGAGCAGTACTTC. Its protein is CSATHPSGDRREQYF. This chain connects TRBV20-1 to TRBJ2-7, with 7 bases lining up with TRBD2. The CDR3 is 15 amino acids. Unmatched junction bases numbered 18, after V lost 6 bases and J lost 7 bases. Germline V gene data show CDR1 as DFQATT and CDR2 as SNEGSKA (reference sequence).

The rearrangement joins TRBV18 to TRBJ1-1, with D possibly matching TRBD1 (5 bases). The germline gives CDR1 KGHSH, CDR2 LQKENI. This CDR3 region has 15 residues. Trimming shortened V by 1 base and J by 1 base, and 10 bases separated the two germline ends. CDR3 residues: CASSPLDSPNTEAFF. In nucleotides, the CDR3 is TGTGCCAGCTCACCACTAGACAGCCCGAACACTGAAGCTTTCTTT.

The sample holds a few counts of this clonotype. This chain links TRBV19 with TRBJ1-4; tentative D call: TRBD1 (6 bases). The CDR3 has 14 residues. Germline V gene lookup returns CDR1 LNHDA and CDR2 SQIVND (reference sequence). V was shortened by 4 bases and J by 0 bases, with 6 bases between the two germline ends. The CDR3 is CASSRTATNEKLFF. DNA for the CDR3: TGTGCCAGTAGTAGGACAGCAACTAATGAAAAACTGTTTTTT.

The CDR3 region is CASSLRRSAALGNTIYF. The CDR3 DNA follows: TGTGCCAGCAGCTTAAGACGTAGTGCGGCCCTGGGAAACACCATATATTTT. The chain carries TRBV7-4 and TRBJ1-3, with D unclear. Per germline, CDR1 SGHVT and CDR2 SQSDAQ. This CDR3 spans 17 amino acids. Trimming removed 2 bases from V and 4 bases from J, with 18 bases in between.

The rearrangement uses TRBV7-2 and TRBJ2-6; 7 bases are a match to TRBD1. Germline-derived CDR1 and CDR2 are SGHTA and FQGNSA. The CDR3 contains 15 residues. The J segment lost 2 bases and the V segment lost 6 bases, leaving 4 bases of the junction unmatched. Here the CDR3 DNA reads TGTGCCAGCAGAACAGGGGTAGCTGGGGCCAACGTCCTGACTTTC. Its translation: CASRTGVAGANVLTF.

The V gene is TRBV6-2 or TRBV6-3, the J gene TRBJ1-1; D ambiguous. This CDR3 is 13 amino acids long. V gave up 5 bases and J gave up 0 bases, with 7 bases separating them. CDR1 and CDR2 (germline): MNHEY, SVGEGT. The CDR3 here is CASSVRMNTEAFF. In DNA form, the CDR3 reads TGTGCCAGCAGTGTCAGGATGAACACTGAAGCTTTCTTT.

This clonotype was counted at least ten times. The V call is TRBV11-2, the J call TRBJ1-4; 9 bases fit TRBD1. The CDR3 is 15 residues long. Germline V gene sequence: CDR1 SGHAT, CDR2 FQNNGV. J gave up 5 bases and V 4 bases, and 5 bases lay outside the gene matches. This CDR3 reads CASSSDRGPNEKLFF. CDR3 bases: TGTGCCAGCAGCTCGGACAGGGGACCGAATGAAAAACTGTTTTTT.

The rearrangement uses TRBV7-8 and TRBJ2-3; D remains unclear. Germline V gives CDR1 SGHVS, CDR2 FQNEAQ. V gave up 1 base and J gave up 5 bases, with 10 bases separating them. This CDR3 has 14 amino acids. The DNA of the CDR3 is TGTGCCAGCAGCTTAGGTTCAGACGGAGATACGCAGTATTTT. Its translation is CASSLGSDGDTQYF.

This clonotype was seen more than once but under ten times. V is TRBV7-9 and J is TRBJ1-4, with D maybe TRBD1 (5 bases). CDR1 SEHNR and CDR2 FQNEAQ come from the germline V gene (reference sequence). This CDR3 contains 15 residues. The V end lost 1 base, the J end lost 8 bases, and 14 bases lay between the germline ends. The CDR3 coding sequence is TGTGCCAGCAGCTTAGAGGCAGGGTTGCGGGAAAAACTGTTTTTT. Encoded protein: CASSLEAGLREKLFF.

The chain recombines TRBV12-3 or TRBV12-4 with TRBJ1-1; 8 positions match TRBD1. Germline trimming cut 3 bases from V and 3 bases from J; bases unmatched to any gene: 3. CDR3 length: 14 residues. The CDR3 is CASSLTGADTEAFF. For the CDR3, the DNA is TGTGCCAGCAGTTTGACAGGGGCGGACACTGAAGCTTTCTTT.

The chain combines TRBV6-6 with TRBJ1-5; no firm D call. With 2 bases removed from V and 2 bases from J, the gap between germline ends came to 4 bases. This CDR3 is built from 13 residues. Per germline, CDR1 MNHNY and CDR2 SVGAGI (reference sequence). The CDR3 loop is CASSYGGNQPQHF. CDR3 coding DNA: TGTGCCAGCAGTTACGGAGGCAATCAGCCCCAGCATTTT.